This T cell receptor (beta chain) was sequenced for a study of OX40 agonist ivuxolimab in advanced cancers. For the study at large: The patients received agonistic anti-OX40 (CD134) antibody ivuxolimab. Intravenous ivuxolimab was administered to patients every 2 weeks at 0.01 to 10 mg/kg. Study-wide results and limits: No antigen was identified for the clonally expanded peripheral T cells.

On this clone itself: Its specificity is not known.

The CDR3 contains 13 residues. The germline V gene encodes CDR1 SGHDN and CDR2 FVKESK. Trimming left V 3 bases short and J 1 base short, with 6 bases between. The data were produced by immunoSEQ multiplex PCR, yet TCRdb's version contains in-frame clones alone and is incomplete. The sample consists of more than 55,000 clones, around 87% of them appearing once. This sequence was found in an adult with an advanced solid tumor such as melanoma, head and neck, liver or kidney cancer. The chain joins TRBV14 to TRBJ1-1; D gene uncertain. Material: CD4+ or CD8+ T cells sorted from blood, obtained in a trial of the OX40 agonist ivuxolimab. In DNA form, the CDR3 reads TGTGCCAGCAGCCACCAAGAGAACACTGAAGCTTTCTTT. Protein sequence: CASSHQENTEAFF. The full variable domain, in which reference TRBV14 and TRBJ1-1 provide the parts outside the CDR3, is EAGVTQFPSHSVIEKGQTVTLRCDPISGHDNLYWYRRVMGKEIKFLLHFVKESKQDESGMPNNRFLAERTGGTYSTLKVQPAELEDSGVYFCASSHQENTEAFFGQGTRLTVV.